The rows below give T cell receptor beta chains drawn from one sample of a study of blood T cell repertoires in COVID-19. Repertoires were generated with immunoSEQ multiplex PCR, while TCRdb's copy carries only in-frame clones and drops some. The table lists around 370,000 clones, around nine tenths of them singletons. Material: peripheral blood. The receptors originated from a woman aged 18-29 years who had recovered from COVID-19. The CDR3 runs from the conserved cysteine through the conserved F or W. A D gene is named only where the DNA matches it firmly. Clone size, where shown, is once, few, many, or a class for clones that have expanded.

NA,TRBJ2-3,TRBD2,TRBV11-3,CASSPPGLAGPTDTQYF,TGTGCCAGCAGCCCCCCCGGACTAGCGGGCCCAACAGATACGCAGTATTTT
NA,TRBJ2-1,NA,TRBV30,CAWSKTQADLLGNEQFF,TGTGCCTGGAGTAAGACCCAAGCGGACCTTCTGGGCAATGAGCAGTTCTTC
NA,TRBJ2-3,TRBD2,TRBV11-3,CASSLESGAPSTDTQYF,TGTGCCAGCAGCTTAGAGAGCGGGGCCCCTAGCACAGATACGCAGTATTTT
NA,TRBJ1-1,TRBD1,TRBV5-1,CASSQTGVPNTEAFF,TGCGCCAGCAGCCAAACAGGGGTCCCGAACACTGAAGCTTTCTTT
NA,TRBJ2-4,NA,TRBV6-2/TRBV6-3,CASSWDFRNQNIQYF,TGTGCCAGCAGTTGGGACTTCAGAAACCAAAACATTCAGTACTTC
NA,TRBJ1-6,NA,TRBV2,CASMDNYNSPLHF,TGTGCCAGCATGGACAACTATAATTCACCCCTCCACTTT
NA,TRBJ2-1,TRBD2,TRBV19,CASRRTSGSEQFF,TGTGCCAGTAGGCGGACTAGTGGAAGTGAGCAGTTCTTC
few,TRBJ2-2,TRBD1,TRBV10-1,CASSETGETGELFF,TGCGCCAGCAGTGAGACAGGGGAAACCGGGGAGCTGTTTTTT
once,TRBJ1-1,NA,TRBV10-3,CAISDPYTEAFF,TGTGCCATCAGTGACCCTTATACTGAAGCTTTCTTT
NA,TRBJ2-1,TRBD2,TRBV5-1,CASSLGLAGNNEQFF,TGCGCCAGCAGCTTGGGGCTAGCGGGGAATAATGAGCAGTTCTTC
NA,TRBJ2-2,NA,TRBV9,CASSPPRAGNTGELFF,TGTGCCAGCAGCCCACCCCGGGCGGGGAACACCGGGGAGCTGTTTTTT
NA,TRBJ1-4,NA,TRBV27,CASRGGAGPGDEKLFF,TGTGCCAGCAGGGGGGGGGCTGGTCCCGGGGATGAAAAACTGTTTTTT
NA,TRBJ1-6,NA,TRBV18,CASSPRSRDLHSPLHF,TGTGCCAGCTCACCACGTTCTCGGGATCTACATTCACCCCTCCACTTT
NA,TRBJ2-1,TRBD2,TRBV19,CASSIREAGGNNEQFF,TGTGCCAGTAGTATACGAGAAGCGGGGGGTAACAATGAGCAGTTCTTC
NA,TRBJ2-5,NA,TRBV21-1,CASSKAVAGARETQYF,TGTGCCAGCAGCAAAGCGGTAGCGGGAGCCCGAGAGACCCAGTACTTC
once,TRBJ1-3,NA,TRBV6-1,CASSEAGAGNTIYF,TGTGCCAGCAGTGAAGCCGGGGCTGGAAACACCATATATTTT
NA,TRBJ1-2,NA,TRBV9,CASSPEVNYGYTF,TGTGCCAGCAGCCCAGAGGTTAACTATGGCTACACCTTC
NA,TRBJ1-1,NA,TRBV25-1,CASSDWGTPNTEAFF,TGTGCCAGCAGTGATTGGGGGACTCCGAACACTGAAGCTTTCTTT
NA,TRBJ2-1,TRBD2,TRBV5-1,CASSPSGRALDEQFF,TGCGCCAGCAGCCCTAGCGGGAGGGCCCTTGATGAGCAGTTCTTC
NA,TRBJ2-4,TRBD1,TRBV15,CATSRDTGQPMTSAKNIQYF,TGTGCCACCAGCAGAGATACGGGACAGCCCATGACCTCGGCCAAAAACATTCAGTACTTC
NA,TRBJ2-3,NA,TRBV24-1,CATSDPLVQARGTDTQYF,TGTGCCACCAGTGATCCCCTAGTCCAAGCACGAGGCACAGATACGCAGTATTTT
NA,TRBJ2-5,NA,TRBV4-3,CASSQGTTTLQETQYF,TGCGCCAGCAGCCAAGGGACTACAACCCTTCAGGAGACCCAGTACTTC
NA,TRBJ2-3,NA,TRBV24-1,CATSDPKRADTQYF,TGTGCCACCAGTGATCCTAAGCGGGCAGATACGCAGTATTTT
few,TRBJ2-5,TRBD2,TRBV7-2,CASSLWGTSGSVETQYF,TGTGCCAGCAGCTTATGGGGGACTAGCGGGAGTGTAGAGACCCAGTACTTC
NA,TRBJ2-1,TRBD2,TRBV7-2,CASSLALFSSGRGNYNEQFF,TGTGCCAGCAGCTTAGCGTTGTTTTCTAGCGGGAGGGGGAATTACAATGAGCAGTTCTTC
NA,TRBJ2-3,TRBD2,TRBV3-1/TRBV3-2,CASRQAGVSTDTQYF,TGTGCCAGCAGACAAGCGGGAGTCTCCACAGATACGCAGTATTTT
once,TRBJ2-4,NA,TRBV9,CASSVTSSGNIQYF,TGTGCCAGCAGCGTAACAAGCAGCGGAAACATTCAGTACTTC
once,TRBJ2-1,TRBD2,TRBV18,CASSPKSGLAGHNEQFF,TGTGCCAGCTCACCTAAGTCTGGACTAGCGGGCCACAATGAGCAGTTCTTC
NA,TRBJ1-5,NA,TRBV28,CASSYARGIHSNQPQHF,TGTGCCAGCAGTTACGCGCGGGGGATTCATAGCAATCAGCCCCAGCATTTT
NA,TRBJ2-5,NA,TRBV7-2,CASSFGSWETQYF,TGTGCCAGCAGCTTCGGGTCGTGGGAGACCCAGTACTTC
NA,TRBJ1-5,NA,TRBV4-1,CASSQNPQGTNQPQHF,TGCGCCAGCAGCCAAAACCCACAGGGCACCAATCAGCCCCAGCATTTT
NA,TRBJ2-2,NA,TRBV7-8,CASSLVTSTNTGELFF,TGTGCCAGCAGCTTAGTTACAAGTACGAACACCGGGGAGCTGTTTTTT
NA,TRBJ2-1,NA,TRBV24-1,CATSGDAGHSYNEQFF,TGTGCCACCAGCGGGGATGCGGGGCACTCCTACAATGAGCAGTTCTTC
NA,TRBJ2-6,NA,TRBV14,CASSQRGGTGANVLTF,TGTGCCAGCAGCCAACGCGGAGGGACCGGGGCCAACGTCCTGACTTTC
NA,TRBJ2-5,NA,TRBV5-4,CASSLGSARWEQETQYF,TGTGCCAGCAGCTTGGGTTCCGCAAGATGGGAGCAAGAGACCCAGTACTTC